Presented here are 24 T cell receptor beta chains from one specimen sequenced in a study of Ad26.COV2.S vaccination and SARS-CoV-2 variants. Treatment: roughly 19 received Ad26.COV2.S at low or high dose, single or two shots; 5 received placebo; per-sample allocation not given. Sample collection was performed on day 63 after the first vaccine or placebo injection. Profiling relied on immunoSEQ multiplex PCR, and the TCRdb table lists in-frame clones only, not all of them. The sample lists about 680,000 clones, roughly nine tenths occurring once. The starting material was peripheral blood, obtained in a trial of Ad26.COV2.S vaccine versus placebo. The receptors stem from a person aged 18 to 65 who received the Ad26.COV2.S COVID-19 vaccine or a placebo.

This clone showed up just once. The chain employs TRBV6-6 and TRBJ1-1; D gene unclear. The CDR3 totals 15 residues. The germline gives CDR1 MNHNY, CDR2 SVGAGI (reference sequence). Deletions cut 4 bases from V and 5 bases from J, with 17 bases between. The CDR3 nucleotides read TGTGCCAGCAGTTCCCCGGGGAGGGTAGCGACTGAAGCTTTCTTT. Its translation: CASSSPGRVATEAFF.

V and J are TRBV29-1 and TRBJ2-1; D is uncertain. The V end lost 4 bases, the J end lost 4 bases, and 8 bases lay between the germline ends. Germline-derived CDR1 and CDR2 are SQVTM and ANQGSEA. The CDR3 totals 12 residues. In DNA form, the CDR3 reads TGCAGCGTTGGGGTGCCTTACAATGAGCAGTTCTTC. It encodes CSVGVPYNEQFF.

Regarding this clone: This same CDR3 is encoded by further DNA sequences in the sample. The gene calls are TRBV19 and TRBJ2-1, with 11 nucleotides matching TRBD2. Per germline, CDR1 LNHDA and CDR2 SQIVND (reference sequence). V dropped 6 bases and J dropped 4; count of bases not matched to a gene: 5. CDR3 length: 15 amino acids. The CDR3 DNA is TGTGCCAGTAGCCGTACTAGCGGGGGATACAATGAGCAGTTCTTC. As protein: CASSRTSGGYNEQFF.

The chain links TRBV24-1 to TRBJ2-3; 9 bases match TRBD1. After removal of 7 bases from V and 6 bases from J, the junction contained 4 bases not matched to a gene. Germline V gives CDR1 KGHDR, CDR2 SFDVKD. The CDR3 has 13 amino acids. CDR3 nucleotide sequence: TGTGCCACCAGGGACAGGGGTAGGGATACGCAGTATTTT. It codes for CATRDRGRDTQYF.

The V call is TRBV5-1, the J call TRBJ2-1; 8 bases align to TRBD2. Unmatched junction bases numbered 6, after V lost 1 base and J lost 3 bases. Looked up from germline, CDR1 is SGHRS and CDR2 is YFSETQ. The CDR3 has 16 amino acids. The DNA of the CDR3 is TGCGCCAGCAGCTTGTTTAGTAGCGGGGTCTACAATGAGCAGTTCTTC. Encoded protein: CASSLFSSGVYNEQFF. Combining the CDR3 with reference TRBV5-1 and TRBJ2-1 gives the whole variable domain KAGVTQTPRYLIKTRGQQVTLSCSPISGHRSVSWYQQTPGQGLQFLFEYFSETQRNKGNFPGRFSGRQFSNSRSEMNVSTLELGDSALYLCASSLFSSGVYNEQFFGPGTRLTVL.

The genes are TRBV9 and TRBJ1-2, with no clear D. The CDR3 is 15 amino acids. Trimming took off 0 bases at V and 0 bases at J, with 9 bases between the two ends. Germline V CDR1 and CDR2: SGDLS, YYNGEE. CDR3: CASSVDTASNYGYTF. CDR3 bases: TGTGCCAGCAGCGTAGATACAGCTTCTAACTATGGCTACACCTTC.

This clone appeared once. The rearrangement links TRBV7-8 to TRBJ1-1; D not certain. Germline CDR1 and CDR2: SGHVS and FQNEAQ. CDR3 size: 14 residues. Trimming pared 0 bases from V and 2 bases from J, leaving 7 bases between. The CDR3 DNA follows: TGTGCCAGCAGCTTAGCGGTGGGTAACACTGAAGCTTTCTTT. It codes for CASSLAVGNTEAFF. The variable domain in full, with the rest retrieved from reference TRBV7-8 and TRBJ1-1, is GAGVSQSPRYKVAKRGQDVALRCDPISGHVSLFWYQQALGQGPEFLTYFQNEAQLDKSGLPSDRFFAERPEGSVSTLKIQRTQQEDSAVYLCASSLAVGNTEAFFGQGTRLTVV.

In its sample, this clone was seen once. This rearrangement joins TRBV20-1 to TRBJ2-7, with D tentatively TRBD2 (5 bases). The CDR3 covers 13 residues. Germline V gives CDR1 DFQATT, CDR2 SNEGSKA (reference sequence). V lost 3 bases to trimming and J lost 2 bases, with 11 bases between them. The CDR3 reads CSASRRAAYEQYF. The CDR3 nucleotides read TGCAGTGCTAGTCGGCGGGCCGCCTACGAGCAGTACTTC.

This clone was seen a few times. Other nucleotide sequences from this sample produce the same CDR3. This sequence joins TRBV6-2 or TRBV6-3 and TRBJ2-1, with no clear D. Germline CDR1 MNHEY, CDR2 SVGEGT. V shed 6 bases and J shed 0 bases, with 12 bases lying between them. CDR3 length: 15 residues. CDR3 sequence: CASSQDGRSYNEQFF. CDR3 in DNA: TGTGCCAGCAGCCAGGACGGCCGCTCCTACAATGAGCAGTTCTTC.

The chain employs TRBV6-5 and TRBJ2-1, with 8 bases fitting TRBD2. Germline V lookup: CDR1 MNHEY, CDR2 SVGAGI. The J segment lost 7 bases and the V segment lost 7 bases, leaving 9 bases of the junction unmatched. The CDR3 totals 14 residues. CDR3 nucleotide sequence: TGTGCCAGCACCACCGGGACTAGGACAAATGAGCAGTTCTTC. The encoded protein is CASTTGTRTNEQFF.

In regard to this clone: Other DNA sequences of this sample code for an identical CDR3. V gene TRBV5-1 combines with J gene TRBJ2-1; the D gene is possibly TRBD1 (6 bases). The germline V gene has CDR1 SGHRS and CDR2 YFSETQ. The CDR3 totals 14 residues. V was cut by 0 bases and J by 4 bases, with 8 bases left in between. The CDR3 nucleotides read TGCGCCAGCAGCTTGGAAGGGGGATACAATGAGCAGTTCTTC. It translates to CASSLEGGYNEQFF.

The rearrangement joins TRBV12-3 or TRBV12-4 to TRBJ1-4; TRBD1 might be the D (5 bases). This CDR3 is built from 12 residues. Trimming pared 5 bases from V and 15 bases from J, leaving 16 bases between. Written as DNA, the CDR3 is TGTGCCAGCAGTCCCGGGACGGACTTTTTGTTTTTT. It yields the protein CASSPGTDFLFF.

The chain has TRBV6-1 and TRBJ2-1; the match to TRBD2 covers 9 bases. V was clipped by 1 base and J by 3 bases; unmatched bases: 1. The CDR3 has 15 residues. The V gene's germline CDR1 is MNHNS and CDR2 SASEGT. The CDR3 protein is CASSEGAGGYNEQFF. DNA of the CDR3: TGTGCCAGCAGTGAAGGAGCGGGAGGCTACAATGAGCAGTTCTTC.

This clone is a singleton in its sample. The chain carries TRBV10-1 and TRBJ2-7; D gene unclear. This CDR3 has 15 residues. Per germline, CDR1 WNHNN and CDR2 SYGVQD (reference sequence). V shed 3 bases and J shed 2 bases, with 14 bases lying between them. The CDR3 loop reads CASSDSREGTYEQYF. CDR3 sequence (DNA): TGCGCCAGCAGTGATTCTCGCGAAGGAACCTACGAGCAGTACTTC.

The chain has TRBV27 and TRBJ2-1; 9 bases align to TRBD1. This CDR3 is 16 amino acids long. Germline CDR1 and CDR2: MNHEY and SMNVEV (reference sequence). Unmatched junction bases numbered 9, after V lost 5 bases and J lost 4 bases. Here the CDR3 reads CASSLLRDRAYNEQFF. CDR3 bases: TGTGCCAGCAGTCTCCTCCGGGACAGGGCGTACAATGAGCAGTTCTTC.

Of note for this clone: Additional DNA sequences in this sample encode the identical CDR3. The chain employs TRBV12-3 or TRBV12-4 and TRBJ1-5; 8 bases agree with TRBD1. Trimming at V came to 3 bases and at J to 7 bases, leaving 2 bases not matched to a gene. The CDR3 has 13 residues. CDR3 in DNA: TGTGCCAGCAGTTTGTCAGGGGGCCAGCCCCAGCATTTT. This gives the protein CASSLSGGQPQHF.

This chain joins TRBV27 and TRBJ1-5; D possibly corresponds to TRBD1 (5 bases). V was clipped by 2 bases and J by 4 bases, with 9 bases between them. The CDR3 spans 14 residues. Germline V gene lookup returns CDR1 MNHEY and CDR2 SMNVEV (reference sequence). CDR3 amino acids: CASSLQGENQPQHF. The CDR3 DNA reads TGTGCCAGCAGTTTACAGGGCGAAAATCAGCCCCAGCATTTT.

The rearrangement joins TRBV30 to TRBJ1-2, with D tentatively TRBD1 (5 bases). The CDR3 has 13 amino acids. The germline gives CDR1 GTSNPN, CDR2 SVGIG (reference sequence). Between the trimmed V and J ends, which lost 1 base and 1 base, there was a span of 7 bases. The DNA for the CDR3 is TGTGCCTGGAGTGCCGGACATAACTATGGCTACACCTTC. Protein sequence: CAWSAGHNYGYTF.

This chain joins TRBV5-6 and TRBJ2-7; 9 bases fit TRBD2. The CDR3 is 15 amino acids. Trimming at V came to 0 bases and at J to 4 bases, leaving 5 bases not matched to a gene. The germline CDR1 and CDR2 sequences are SGHDT and YYEEEE. The CDR3 protein is CASSLGVAGEYEQYF. CDR3 DNA: TGTGCCAGCAGCTTGGGAGTAGCGGGAGAGTACGAGCAGTACTTC.

J is TRBJ2-7 and V is TRBV30; a possible D gene is TRBD2 (7 bases). This CDR3 comprises 21 residues. CDR1 GTSNPN and CDR2 SVGIG come from the germline V gene (reference sequence). Trimming left V 0 bases short and J 1 base short, with 31 bases between. CDR3: CAWSVRWGAQGGSPRSYEQYF. DNA for the CDR3: TGTGCCTGGAGTGTACGATGGGGGGCGCAGGGCGGGAGCCCCCGGTCCTACGAGCAGTACTTC.

This chain joins TRBV24-1 and TRBJ2-5; D unclear. This CDR3 is built from 14 residues. V dropped 2 bases and J dropped 0 bases, with 6 bases sitting between them. Germline-derived CDR1 and CDR2 are KGHDR and SFDVKD. CDR3 DNA: TGTGCCACCAGTGATTGGGCAGACCAAGAGACCCAGTACTTC. Translated: CATSDWADQETQYF.

This chain connects TRBV9 to TRBJ2-2, with a weak D call TRBD1 (6 bases). Germline-derived CDR1 and CDR2 are SGDLS and YYNGEE. Trimming removed 3 bases at V and 8 bases at J, with 11 bases between. The CDR3 runs to 13 residues. CDR3 in DNA: TGTGCCAGCAGCGCTGGACAGTCAGGGGAGCTGTTTTTT. As protein: CASSAGQSGELFF.

This sequence joins TRBV6-6 and TRBJ1-5; the D gene is possibly TRBD1 (5 bases). Germline V CDR1 and CDR2: MNHNY, SVGAGI (reference sequence). The CDR3 has 14 residues. Trimming pared 6 bases from V and 0 bases from J, leaving 9 bases between. The CDR3 DNA reads as TGTGCCAGCAGCCGGGACGCTAGCAATCAGCCCCAGCATTTT. Translated, it gives CASSRDASNQPQHF.

The chain carries TRBV5-4 and TRBJ2-2, with 13 bases lining up with TRBD2. The CDR3 spans 18 residues. Germline CDR1 and CDR2: SGHNT and YYREEE (reference sequence). The ends lost 1 base at V and 5 bases at J; junction bases unmatched: 8. The chain's CDR3 is CASSLRTSGSFETGELFF. The CDR3 coding sequence is TGTGCCAGCAGCTTGAGGACTAGCGGGAGCTTTGAGACCGGGGAGCTGTTTTTT.